This entry is about one T cell receptor beta chain. These data are taken from a study of technical replicates of blood from four donors. Assay: immunoSEQ multiplex PCR; the TCRdb copy retains only in-frame clones and omits some. The repertoire holds over 70,000 clones, with roughly 92% as singletons. J gave up 2 bases and V 7 bases, and 10 bases lay outside the gene matches. Looked up from germline, CDR1 is SNHLY and CDR2 is FYNNEI. The length of the CDR3 is 16 residues. The gene calls are TRBV2 and TRBJ2-1; TRBD1 agrees at 8 bases. This TCR was recovered from a human donor in good health. Sequenced material: T cells isolated from PBMCs. CDR3 sequence (DNA): TGTGCCAGCATATTGGCAGGGGGCATTCCCTACAATGAGCAGTTCTTC. The encoded protein is CASILAGGIPYNEQFF.